Following are 31 T cell receptor beta chains from one sample sequenced in a study of beta chain features in type 1 diabetes. As every portion of the isolated RNA was reverse transcribed, the sequencing read expressed TCRB transcripts. Method: immunoSEQ multiplex PCR; TCRdb's copy keeps in-frame clones and lacks some. Of some 150,000 clones listed, around 10% were seen once; the top ten hold roughly 1.9%. Sequenced material: central memory CD4+ T cells from blood. These TCRs come from a man younger than 30 in good health.

This clone has more than one count but fewer than ten. The CDR3 DNA reads TGCGCCAGCAGCCAAGAACCTGGACAACAGAACACTGAAGCTTTCTTT. Translation: CASSQEPGQQNTEAFF. The V and J genes are TRBV4-3 and TRBJ1-1; tentatively, D is TRBD1 (5 bases). Deletions cut 0 bases from V and 1 base from J, with 12 bases between. The CDR3 has 16 amino acids. CDR1 and CDR2 (germline): LGHNA, YSLEER.

The chain couples TRBV27 to TRBJ2-2, with D maybe TRBD2 (5 bases). V lost 4 bases and J 7 bases, leaving 7 bases between the germline ends. CDR1 is MNHEY, CDR2 SMNVEV, per germline (reference sequence). The CDR3 is 12 amino acids. CDR3 in amino acids: CASSSGVGELFF. The CDR3 DNA follows: TGTGCCAGCAGTTCCGGGGTCGGGGAGCTGTTTTTT.

This sequence joins TRBV5-6 and TRBJ1-5, with D unresolved. Germline V gene sequence: CDR1 SGHDT, CDR2 YYEEEE. Trimming pared 2 bases from V and 3 bases from J, leaving 9 bases between. This CDR3 region has 14 residues. Here the CDR3 reads CASSFWNNNQPQHF. CDR3 DNA: TGTGCCAGCAGCTTTTGGAATAACAATCAGCCCCAGCATTTT.

For this clone: The same CDR3 can be traced to other DNA sequences in this sample. This chain connects TRBV5-4 to TRBJ1-1; TRBD1 matches 7 bases. Germline V gives CDR1 SGHNT, CDR2 YYREEE (reference sequence). V shed 2 bases, J shed 5 bases, and the junction held 6 bases outside the gene matches. There are 14 residues in the CDR3. The CDR3 reads CASSLRQGGTEAFF. CDR3 in DNA: TGTGCCAGCAGCTTAAGACAGGGAGGAACTGAAGCTTTCTTT.

This clone was counted a few times. The rearrangement links TRBV29-1 to TRBJ2-3, with 8 bases identical to TRBD1. CDR1 and CDR2 (germline): SQVTM, ANQGSEA. Trimming cost V 6 bases and J 1 base; bases outside gene matches: 3. This CDR3 has 13 residues. Written as DNA, the CDR3 is TGCAGCGTGACGGGACAGGGCACAGATACGCAGTATTTT. Its translation: CSVTGQGTDTQYF.

The chain is built from TRBV29-1 and TRBJ2-1, with 12 positions matching TRBD2. V lost 7 bases, J lost 0 bases, and 4 bases stayed unmatched. Looked up from germline, CDR1 is SQVTM and CDR2 is ANQGSEA. The CDR3 extends over 15 amino acids. The CDR3 protein is CSAPTSGSSYNEQFF. The CDR3 bases are TGCAGCGCCCCGACTAGCGGGAGCTCCTACAATGAGCAGTTCTTC.

This clone was recorded a few times. The J gene is TRBJ2-5, the V gene TRBV7-9; D uncertain. Germline CDR1 SEHNR, CDR2 FQNEAQ (reference sequence). V gave up 5 bases and J gave up 3 bases, with 1 base separating them. The CDR3 is 10 amino acids. CDR3 protein: CASSKETQYF. CDR3 nucleotide sequence: TGTGCCAGCAGCAAAGAGACCCAGTACTTC.

This clone was observed a handful of times. The chain has TRBV2 and TRBJ1-2; a weak D match, TRBD1 (5 bases). Between the trimmed V and J ends, which lost 5 bases and 2 bases, there was a span of 15 bases. Germline assignment: CDR1 SNHLY and CDR2 FYNNEI. The CDR3 totals 15 residues. The DNA of the CDR3 is TGTGCCAGCAGTCTTACGGGACCTAAGAACTATGGCTACACCTTC. Amino acids: CASSLTGPKNYGYTF.

This clone was detected only a few times. V usage is TRBV7-2 and J usage is TRBJ2-3; a possible D gene is TRBD2 (6 bases). Trimming shortened V by 5 bases and J by 6 bases, and 9 bases separated the two germline ends. Germline CDR1 is SGHTA and CDR2 is FQGNSA. The CDR3 totals 12 residues. The CDR3: CASSETRDTQYF. The CDR3 nucleotides read TGTGCCAGCAGCGAGACTAGGGATACGCAGTATTTT.

The V gene is TRBV25-1, the J gene TRBJ2-7, with D possibly matching TRBD1 (6 bases). V gave up 5 bases and J gave up 4 bases, with 12 bases separating them. The CDR3 sequence is 13 residues long. Germline V gene data show CDR1 as MGHDK and CDR2 as SYGVNS. The CDR3 here is CASSRGLDYEQYF. CDR3 in DNA: TGTGCCAGCAGTAGGGGGTTAGATTACGAGCAGTACTTC.

This clone was detected a few times. The CDR3 region has the DNA TGTGCCAGCACTGCACAGGGTATAAATGAGCAGTTCTTC. It encodes CASTAQGINEQFF. The V and J genes are TRBV11-3 and TRBJ2-1; tentative D call: TRBD1 (6 bases). The CDR3 totals 13 residues. Germline V lookup: CDR1 SGHNT, CDR2 YENEEA. The V gene lost 7 bases and the J gene lost 7 bases, with 14 bases spanning the gap.

This chain connects TRBV23-1 to TRBJ2-7; D is uncertain. TRBV23-1 is noted as an ORF with a role that remains uncertain. Trimming shortened V by 4 bases and J by 5 bases, and 12 bases separated the two germline ends. The CDR3 covers 13 residues. CDR3 bases: TGCGCCAGCAGTCGGGTCATTACCAACGAGCAGTACTTC. As protein: CASSRVITNEQYF.

In this sample, this clone turned up a few times. The rearrangement links TRBV27 to TRBJ1-1; D possibly corresponds to TRBD1 (6 bases). V was cut by 3 bases and J by 5 bases, with 22 bases left in between. Germline V gene lookup returns CDR1 MNHEY and CDR2 SMNVEV (reference sequence). This CDR3 contains 17 residues. CDR3 region: CASSFAGGASGRTEAFF. The CDR3 DNA is TGTGCCAGCAGTTTCGCCGGGGGGGCATCCGGCAGGACTGAAGCTTTCTTT.

This clone appeared a few times. This chain uses TRBV30 with TRBJ1-1, with unresolved D. The CDR3 has 17 amino acids. The V gene's germline CDR1 is GTSNPN and CDR2 SVGIG (reference sequence). V lost 4 bases and J lost 2, with 23 bases in between. CDR3: CAWTPRRQVVDNTEAFF. The CDR3 bases are TGTGCCTGGACCCCAAGGAGGCAGGTAGTAGACAACACTGAAGCTTTCTTT.

This clone was picked up a small number of times. The chain couples TRBV6-5 to TRBJ1-2; possible D gene TRBD1, 6 bases. V lost 10 bases and J 6 bases, leaving 9 bases between the germline ends. Germline CDR1 and CDR2: MNHEY and SVGAGI. This CDR3 spans 10 amino acids. The chain's CDR3 is CATHRDGYTF. CDR3 coding DNA: TGTGCCACTCACAGGGATGGCTACACCTTC.

This clone was recorded at least ten times. The chain has TRBV11-3 and TRBJ2-2, with TRBD2 as a possible D gene (6 bases). There are 17 residues in the CDR3. Germline V CDR1 and CDR2: SGHNT, YENEEA. Trimming took 5 bases from V and 6 from J, leaving 22 bases between them. The CDR3: CASSPRGGNSLAGELFF. In nucleotides, the CDR3 is TGTGCCAGCAGCCCAAGGGGCGGGAATTCGTTGGCCGGGGAGCTGTTTTTT.

This clone was counted between two and nine times. This clone may be a read error of a much larger clone one base away. This chain connects TRBV5-1 to TRBJ2-7; D is perhaps TRBD1 (5 bases). V was trimmed by 0 bases and J by 3 bases, leaving 19 bases between them. CDR3 length equals 17 residues. Germline assignment: CDR1 SGHRS and CDR2 YFSETQ. The CDR3 loop is CASSLGEGVSALYEQYF. DNA for the CDR3: TGCGCCAGCAGCTTGGGTGAAGGGGTTTCCGCCCTCTACGAGCAGTACTTC. The complete variable domain, with remaining parts taken from reference TRBV5-1 and TRBJ2-7, reads KAGVTQTPRYLIKTRGQQVTLSCSPISGHRSVSWYQQTPGQGLQFLFEYFSETQRNKGNFPGRFSGRQFSNSRSEMNVSTLELGDSALYLCASSLGEGVSALYEQYFGPGTRLTVT.

The chain links TRBV29-1 to TRBJ1-1; the D is unclear. V shed 4 bases and J shed 7 bases, with 13 bases lying between them. CDR3 size: 12 residues. Germline V lookup: CDR1 SQVTM, CDR2 ANQGSEA. CDR3 in amino acids: CSVVRSGREAFF. The CDR3 nucleotides are TGCAGCGTTGTTAGAAGCGGGCGTGAAGCTTTCTTT.

In its sample, this clone was seen many times. This chain joins TRBV7-9 and TRBJ1-1; D may be TRBD1 (6 bases). Trimming pared 5 bases from V and 5 bases from J, leaving 21 bases between. Germline V CDR1 and CDR2: SEHNR, FQNEAQ (reference sequence). The CDR3 length is 16 residues. This chain's CDR3 is CASSPRGTGFRTEAFF. The CDR3 DNA is TGTGCCAGCAGCCCGCGGGGAACAGGGTTTAGGACTGAAGCTTTCTTT.

In its sample, this clone was seen a few times. The chain joins TRBV5-5 to TRBJ2-5; TRBD1 agrees at 7 bases. V was pared by 4 bases and J by 5 bases, with 8 bases of the junction left unmatched. This CDR3 contains 14 residues. Germline loops: CDR1 SGHKS, CDR2 YYEKEE (reference sequence). The CDR3 sequence is CASSKTGSGETQYF. The CDR3 DNA is TGTGCCAGCAGCAAGACAGGGTCTGGGGAGACCCAGTACTTC.

V and J are TRBV28 and TRBJ1-2; D is unresolved. The V and J ends lost 4 bases and 3 bases respectively, with 15 bases between them. In germline, CDR1 is MDHEN, CDR2 SYDVKM. The CDR3 is 15 amino acids. CDR3 residues: CASSSASDGDYGYTF. DNA of the CDR3: TGTGCCAGCAGTTCCGCCTCGGACGGGGACTATGGCTACACCTTC.

This clone came up a few times. The chain has TRBV10-3 and TRBJ2-5, with 11 bases lining up with TRBD2. In germline, CDR1 is ENHRY, CDR2 SYGVKD. Losses at the gene ends were 0 bases for V and 2 bases for J; bases not matched to a gene: 2. CDR3 size: 16 residues. The chain's CDR3 is CAISESTSGAQETQYF. The CDR3 DNA is TGTGCCATCAGTGAGTCGACTAGCGGGGCACAAGAGACCCAGTACTTC.

The chain uses TRBV11-2 and TRBJ2-1; no definite D call. The CDR3 is 12 residues long. V was clipped by 4 bases and J by 15 bases, with 16 bases between them. The germline V gene has CDR1 SGHAT and CDR2 FQNNGV. CDR3 loop: CASSYRAPVPFF. As DNA, the CDR3 is TGTGCCAGCAGCTACCGGGCGCCGGTCCCGTTCTTC.

The table lists this clone with a few counts. J is TRBJ2-7 and V is TRBV7-3, with 15 bases lining up with TRBD2. The J segment lost 7 bases and the V segment lost 5 bases, leaving 3 bases of the junction unmatched. This CDR3 region has 14 residues. Per germline, CDR1 SGHTA and CDR2 FQGTGA. This chain's CDR3 is CASSTGLAGGEQYF. CDR3 bases: TGTGCCAGCAGCACGGGACTAGCGGGAGGTGAGCAGTACTTC.

Ten or more counts support this clone. The chain has TRBV30 and TRBJ1-5; 11 bases line up with TRBD1. This CDR3 has 14 amino acids. In germline, CDR1 is GTSNPN, CDR2 SVGIG (reference sequence). V lost 2 bases, J lost 9 bases, and 6 bases stayed unmatched. Here the CDR3 DNA reads TGTGCCTGGAGTAGGACAGGGGGCTTGTCGCCCCAGCATTTT. Its translation: CAWSRTGGLSPQHF.

This clone came up once. This chain connects TRBV15 to TRBJ2-2, with 10 bases aligning to TRBD2. Germline trimming cut 8 bases from V and 1 base from J; bases unmatched to any gene: 1. The V gene's germline CDR1 is LNHNV and CDR2 YYDKDF (reference sequence). The CDR3 has 14 amino acids. The CDR3 DNA is TGTGCCACCGGACTAGCGGTGAACACCGGGGAGCTGTTTTTT. It encodes CATGLAVNTGELFF.

Details on this clone: Other DNA sequences in this sample translate to the same CDR3. The CDR3 DNA follows: TGTGCCAGCAGCACAACTGCTGTGATAGGGGTGAACTATGGCTACACCTTC. Its translation is CASSTTAVIGVNYGYTF. This chain joins TRBV7-9 and TRBJ1-2, with D possibly matching TRBD1 (5 bases). CDR1 is SEHNR, CDR2 FQNEAQ, per germline (reference sequence). The length of the CDR3 is 17 residues. The germline V and J ends were trimmed by 5 bases and 2 bases, with 21 bases remaining between them. Full variable domain (outside the CDR3, taken from reference TRBV7-9 and TRBJ1-2): DTGVSQNPRHKITKRGQNVTFRCDPISEHNRLYWYRQTLGQGPEFLTYFQNEAQLEKSRLLSDRFSAERPKGSFSTLEIQRTEQGDSAMYLCASSTTAVIGVNYGYTFGSGTRLTVV.

This clone was counted only a few times. The V call is TRBV25-1, the J call TRBJ2-5; 8 bases align to TRBD2. The CDR3 is 14 amino acids. Germline trimming cut 6 bases from V and 3 bases from J; bases unmatched to any gene: 6. CDR1 is MGHDK and CDR2 is SYGVNS in the germline V gene. CDR3 residues: CASSQAGAEETQYF. In nucleotides, the CDR3 is TGTGCCAGCAGCCAAGCGGGAGCTGAAGAGACCCAGTACTTC.

The CDR3 sequence: CASKTRTSNTGELFF. The CDR3 bases are TGCGCCAGCAAAACGCGGACATCGAACACCGGGGAGCTGTTTTTT. The gene calls are TRBV5-1 and TRBJ2-2, with D perhaps matching TRBD1 (5 bases). With 6 bases removed from V and 0 bases from J, the gap between germline ends came to 12 bases. Looked up from germline, CDR1 is SGHRS and CDR2 is YFSETQ. The CDR3 totals 15 residues.

This clone was detected only a few times. This chain joins TRBV30 and TRBJ1-2; D not certain. V was trimmed by 0 bases and J by 6 bases, leaving 8 bases between them. The CDR3 extends over 12 amino acids. Germline values: CDR1 GTSNPN, CDR2 SVGIG (reference sequence). This chain's CDR3 is CAWSVFRDGYTF. In nucleotides, the CDR3 is TGTGCCTGGAGTGTATTTAGGGATGGCTACACCTTC.

This clone was counted a few times. The rearrangement links TRBV19 to TRBJ1-1, with unresolved D. The germline CDR1 and CDR2 sequences are LNHDA and SQIVND (reference sequence). V was cut by 0 bases and J by 1 base, with 9 bases left in between. The length of the CDR3 is 15 residues. This CDR3 reads CASSIETASNTEAFF. The CDR3 nucleotides are TGTGCCAGTAGTATAGAGACGGCCTCGAACACTGAAGCTTTCTTT.